Given below is one T cell receptor (beta chain) in context. The antigen is undetermined. Method: immunoSEQ multiplex PCR; TCRdb's copy keeps in-frame clones and lacks some. Among a few hundred thousand clones, 83% were seen once, and the ten largest hold almost 7.5%. The record originates from a study of Ad26.COV2.S vaccination and SARS-CoV-2 variants. In the study overall: Among those in the COV1001 Ad26.COV2.S trial arm was the donor.

General study points: The authors reported substantial breadth in spike-specific CD8+ and CD4+ T cell responses after vaccination. Researchers reported similar non-spike TCR breadth in vaccine and placebo recipients.

Germline loops: CDR1 SGHNT, CDR2 YYREEE (reference sequence). CDR3 size: 13 residues. V trimming: 1 base; J trimming: 15 bases; junction bases outside the gene matches: 7. Treatment given: some 19 received Ad26.COV2.S at low or high dose, single or two shots; 5 received placebo; per-sample allocation not given. Specimen acquisition occurred on day 63 following the initial vaccine or placebo injection. The genes are TRBV5-4 and TRBJ2-1; 10 nucleotides align to TRBD2. The receptor was derived from a person between 18 and 65 years old who received the Ad26.COV2.S COVID-19 vaccine or a placebo. The starting material was peripheral blood, obtained in a trial of Ad26.COV2.S vaccine versus placebo. DNA for the CDR3: TGTGCCAGCAGCTTGACTAGCGGGGCCCCGGGGTTCTTC. Translating gives CASSLTSGAPGFF. Full variable domain (remainder filled in from reference TRBV5-4 and TRBJ2-1): ETGVTQSPTHLIKTRGQQVTLRCSSQSGHNTVSWYQQALGQGPQFIFQYYREEENGRGNFPPRFSGLQFPNYSSELNVNALELDDSALYLCASSLTSGAPGFFGPGTRLTVL.